This TCR beta chain derives from a study of blood T cell repertoires in COVID-19. Study in general: Acute-phase and convalescent COVID-19 samples originated in the United States, Italy and Spain. The cDNA or gDNA used as material had been derived from T cells, B-cell-depleted T cells, or PBMCs.

Clones were read by immunoSEQ multiplex PCR, and TCRdb kept only the in-frame ones, dropping some. The sample contains around 220,000 clones, about 93% of which appear only once. Cohort assignment relied on participant-reported clinical history. Each recovered donor of Cohort 3 presented with two negative PCRs, clearance, or symptom resolution. The TCR originated in a woman aged 18-35 years who had recovered from COVID-19. The sample taken for sequencing was PBMCs or T cells enriched from blood (not recorded which).

CDR3 nucleotide sequence: TGCAGCGTGGGTAAAACGGGACAGCTTCGGGAGACCCAGTACTTC. Encoded protein: CSVGKTGQLRETQYF. The chain recombines TRBV29-1 with TRBJ2-5, with TRBD1 identical over 7 bases. CDR3 size: 15 residues. Trimming took 6 bases from V and 5 from J; bases not matched to a gene: 15. CDR1 is SQVTM and CDR2 is ANQGSEA in the germline V gene.